This T cell receptor beta chain comes out of a study of blood T cell repertoires in COVID-19. About the study: COVID-19 samples, acute and convalescent, were from the United States, Italy and Spain. T cells, B-cell-depleted T cells, or PBMCs supplied cDNA or gDNA.

In the source study's methods: It was from reference gene primer amplification that nucleated cell counts were estimated. Assay: immunoSEQ multiplex PCR; the TCRdb copy retains only in-frame clones and omits some. Clonal size and the V and J genes are those of that table, whereas D and trimming came from the DNA. This table has roughly 76,000 clones, approximately 90% appearing once. The sample consisted of peripheral blood. The TCR was taken from a woman aged 60-75 years with active COVID-19.

The CDR3 loop is CASSGRDRGVNTIYF. CDR3 coding DNA: TGTGCCAGCAGCGGAAGGGACAGGGGGGTAAACACCATATATTTT. This sequence joins TRBV7-2 and TRBJ1-3, with 11 bases aligning to TRBD1. V trimming: 5 bases; J trimming: 6 bases; junction bases outside the gene matches: 6. Germline assignment: CDR1 SGHTA and CDR2 FQGNSA. The CDR3 runs to 15 residues. The complete variable domain, with remaining parts taken from reference TRBV7-2 and TRBJ1-3, reads GAGVSQSPSNKVTEKGKDVELRCDPISGHTALYWYRQSLGQGLEFLIYFQGNSAPDKSGLPSDRFSAERTGGSVSTLTIQRTQQEDSAVYLCASSGRDRGVNTIYFGEGSWLTVV.